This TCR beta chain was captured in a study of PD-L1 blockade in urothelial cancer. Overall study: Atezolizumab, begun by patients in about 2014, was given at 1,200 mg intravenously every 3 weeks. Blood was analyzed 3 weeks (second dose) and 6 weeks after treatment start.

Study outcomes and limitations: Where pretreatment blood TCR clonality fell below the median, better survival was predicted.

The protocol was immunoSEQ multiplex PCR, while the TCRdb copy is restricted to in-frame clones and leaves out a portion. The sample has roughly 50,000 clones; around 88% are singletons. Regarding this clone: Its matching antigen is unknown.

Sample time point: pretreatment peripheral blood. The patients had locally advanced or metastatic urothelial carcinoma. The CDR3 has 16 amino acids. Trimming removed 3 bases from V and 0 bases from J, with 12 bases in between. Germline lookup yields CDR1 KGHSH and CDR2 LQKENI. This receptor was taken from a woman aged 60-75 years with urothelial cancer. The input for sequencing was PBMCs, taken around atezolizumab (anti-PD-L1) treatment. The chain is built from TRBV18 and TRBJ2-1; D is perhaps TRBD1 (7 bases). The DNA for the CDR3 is TGTGCCAGCTCACCCCCCCAGGGGGGCTCCTACAATGAGCAGTTCTTC. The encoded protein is CASSPPQGGSYNEQFF.